The 3 T cell receptor beta chains reported below all come from one sample, sequenced in a study of control samples from healthy donors and cancer patients. The assay was immunoSEQ multiplex PCR, and TCRdb's table has in-frame clones only and misses some. Of some 120,000 clones in the sample, around 93% were seen once. What was sequenced was blood. The source is a young man in good health.

This chain connects TRBV6-5 to TRBJ2-7; D may correspond to TRBD1 or TRBD2 (6 bases each). V was shortened by 5 bases and J by 6 bases, with 11 bases between the two germline ends. Germline V gene data show CDR1 as MNHEY and CDR2 as SVGAGI. The CDR3 has 12 amino acids. This CDR3 is CASSSRGGEQYF. The CDR3 DNA sequence: TGTGCCAGCAGTAGCAGGGGAGGCGAGCAGTACTTC.

This chain joins TRBV12-5 and TRBJ1-5; perhaps TRBD1 as D (5 bases). The V and J ends lost 10 bases and 1 base respectively, with 8 bases between them. CDR3 length: 12 residues. The germline CDR1 and CDR2 sequences are LGHNT and FRNRAP. The CDR3 sequence is CATGLSNQPQHF. The CDR3 DNA follows: TGTGCTACAGGGCTAAGCAATCAGCCCCAGCATTTT.

This sequence joins TRBV5-5 and TRBJ1-4, with D possibly TRBD1 on 5 matching bases. The CDR3 contains 12 residues. Germline V gene lookup returns CDR1 SGHKS and CDR2 YYEKEE (reference sequence). V was trimmed by 3 bases and J by 8 bases, leaving 8 bases between them. CDR3 in amino acids: CASSYWGEKLFF. In nucleotides, the CDR3 is TGTGCCAGCAGCTACTGGGGGGAAAAACTGTTTTTT.